This TCR beta chain appears in the sequencing data of a study of CD8 T cells in ankylosing spondylitis. By quantitative 5'-RACE with molecular barcodes, the TCR beta libraries were made. TCRdb processed the 5' RACE reads anew with MiXCR; each CDR3 protein has one entry. The sample holds about 440,000 distinct CDR3 sequences, 15% to 20% seen once. Study-level findings and limits: Roughly eight highly homologous variants made up a TCR beta motif that seemed to typify ankylosing spondylitis blood. Reported data indicate significant enrichment of disease-linked clones within matched ankylosing spondylitis synovial fluid. Before this, some motif variants had been reported in reactive arthritis synovial fluid and blood.

For this clonotype: Its antigen remains unknown.

With 4 bases removed from V and 1 base from J, the gap between germline ends came to 14 bases. This CDR3 contains 15 residues. Germline V lookup: CDR1 MDHEN, CDR2 SYDVKM. This sequence was found in a male donor with ankylosing spondylitis. The sequencing sample was made of blood, either unsorted or a sorted T cell fraction (not recorded which). The genes are TRBV28 and TRBJ2-7; a weak D match, TRBD2 (6 bases). CDR3 sequence reads: CASSYSGLGSYEQYF. The CDR3 DNA sequence: TGTGCCAGCAGTTACTCGGGACTCGGGTCCTACGAGCAGTACTTC.